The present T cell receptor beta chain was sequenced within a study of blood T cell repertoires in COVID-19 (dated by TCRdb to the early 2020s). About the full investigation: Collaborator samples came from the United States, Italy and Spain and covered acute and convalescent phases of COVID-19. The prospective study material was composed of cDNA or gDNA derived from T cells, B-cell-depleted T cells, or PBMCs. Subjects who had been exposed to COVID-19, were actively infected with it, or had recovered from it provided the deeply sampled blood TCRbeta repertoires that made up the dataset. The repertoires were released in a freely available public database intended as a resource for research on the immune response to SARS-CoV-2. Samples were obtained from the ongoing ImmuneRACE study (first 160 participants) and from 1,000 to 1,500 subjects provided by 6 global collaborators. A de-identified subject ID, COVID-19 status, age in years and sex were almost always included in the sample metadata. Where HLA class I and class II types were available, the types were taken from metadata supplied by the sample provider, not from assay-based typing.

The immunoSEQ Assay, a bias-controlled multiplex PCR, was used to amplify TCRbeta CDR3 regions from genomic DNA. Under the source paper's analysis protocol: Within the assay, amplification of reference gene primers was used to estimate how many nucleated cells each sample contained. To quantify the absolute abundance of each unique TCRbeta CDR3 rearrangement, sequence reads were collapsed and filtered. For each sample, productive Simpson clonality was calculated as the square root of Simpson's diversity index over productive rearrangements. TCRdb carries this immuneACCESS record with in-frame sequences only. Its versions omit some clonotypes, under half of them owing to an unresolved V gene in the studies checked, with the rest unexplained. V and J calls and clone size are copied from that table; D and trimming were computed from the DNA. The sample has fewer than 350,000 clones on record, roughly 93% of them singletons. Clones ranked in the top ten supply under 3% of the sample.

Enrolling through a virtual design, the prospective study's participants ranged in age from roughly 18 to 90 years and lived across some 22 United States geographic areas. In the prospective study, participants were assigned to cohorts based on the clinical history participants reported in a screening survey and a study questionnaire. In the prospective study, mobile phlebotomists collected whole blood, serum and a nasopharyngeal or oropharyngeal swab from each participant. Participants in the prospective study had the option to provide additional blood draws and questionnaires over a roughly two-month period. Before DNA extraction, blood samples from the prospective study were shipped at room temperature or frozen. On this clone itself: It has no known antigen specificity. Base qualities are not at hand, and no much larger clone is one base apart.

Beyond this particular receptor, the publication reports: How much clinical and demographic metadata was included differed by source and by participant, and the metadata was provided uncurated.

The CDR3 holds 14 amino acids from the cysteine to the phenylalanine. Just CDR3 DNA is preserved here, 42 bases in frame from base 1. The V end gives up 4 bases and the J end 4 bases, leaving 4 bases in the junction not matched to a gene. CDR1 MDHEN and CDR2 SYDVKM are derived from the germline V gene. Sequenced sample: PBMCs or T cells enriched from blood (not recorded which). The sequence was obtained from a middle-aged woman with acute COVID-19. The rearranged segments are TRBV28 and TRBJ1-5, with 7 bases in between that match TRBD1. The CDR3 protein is CASSSGQANQPQHF. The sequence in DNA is TGTGCCAGCAGTTCCGGACAGGCGAATCAGCCCCAGCATTTT.